The rows below give T cell receptor beta chains drawn from one sample of a study of PD-1 blockade in classical Hodgkin lymphoma. Generated by immunoSEQ multiplex PCR, the TCRdb table keeps only in-frame clones and is missing some. Of 13,000 or so clones listed, roughly nine tenths are singletons. Sequences were derived from peripheral blood mononuclear cells (PBMCs), sampled at baseline. These receptors originate from a human donor with classical Hodgkin lymphoma. Each CDR3 is given with its conserved first and last residue. The order of the fields is V gene, clone size, D gene, J gene, CDR3 protein, CDR3 DNA. The D gene is left open where the match is weak. Size is omitted from some rows. Given values are once, few, many or a class for expanded clones.

TRBV5-1	-	TRBD2	TRBJ2-1	CASSLAATSGGWYNEQFF	TGCGCCAGCAGCTTGGCGGCGACTAGCGGGGGGTGGTACAATGAGCAGTTCTTC
TRBV4-2	once	-	TRBJ2-2	CASSQPGTNTGELFF	TGTGCCAGCAGCCAACCGGGAACGAACACCGGGGAGCTGTTTTTT
TRBV6-5	-	TRBD2	TRBJ2-7	CASSLLADRRGEQYF	TGTGCCAGCAGTCTACTAGCGGATCGAAGAGGCGAGCAGTACTTC
TRBV11-2	-	TRBD2	TRBJ2-7	CASSPSGEGTYYYEQYF	TGTGCCAGCAGTCCCTCCGGGGAGGGGACCTATTACTACGAGCAGTACTTC
TRBV5-1	-	-	TRBJ1-6	CASSPVFDNSPLHF	TGCGCCAGCAGCCCCGTATTTGATAATTCACCCCTCCACTTT
TRBV14	-	-	TRBJ1-4	CASSQVGVGGRKLFF	TGTGCCAGCAGCCAAGTTGGAGTTGGGGGTAGGAAACTGTTTTTT
TRBV5-1	-	-	TRBJ2-1	CASSLLGAYNEQFF	TGCGCCAGCAGCTTGCTGGGGGCTTACAATGAGCAGTTCTTC
TRBV29-1	-	TRBD1	TRBJ1-2	CSVQTGVNYGYTF	TGCAGCGTTCAAACAGGGGTTAACTATGGCTACACCTTC
TRBV11-2	-	TRBD1	TRBJ2-4	CASSSDTGVGIQYF	TGTGCCAGCAGCTCCGATACAGGGGTGGGCATTCAGTACTTC
TRBV4-2	-	TRBD2	TRBJ2-7	CASSQGLAPYEQYF	TGTGCCAGCAGCCAAGGACTAGCCCCCTACGAGCAGTACTTC
TRBV11-3	-	-	TRBJ1-5	CASSFRGIDNQPQHF	TGTGCCAGCAGCTTCCGGGGAATTGACAATCAGCCCCAGCATTTT
TRBV7-2	-	TRBD1	TRBJ1-5	CASSRQGNSNQPQHF	TGTGCCAGCAGCCGACAGGGAAATAGCAATCAGCCCCAGCATTTT
TRBV2	-	-	TRBJ1-6	CASSEIGGQDSPLHF	TGTGCCAGCAGTGAAATTGGGGGTCAAGATTCACCCCTCCACTTT
TRBV28	-	-	TRBJ1-2	CASSLFGTHYGYTF	TGTGCCAGCAGTTTATTCGGAACCCACTATGGCTACACCTTC
TRBV7-2	-	-	TRBJ2-1	CASSLDSPFREAYNEQFF	TGTGCCAGCAGCTTAGATTCCCCGTTCCGGGAAGCCTACAATGAGCAGTTCTTC
TRBV6-1	once	-	TRBJ2-3	CASSWTIDTDTQYF	TGTGCCAGCAGTTGGACCATCGACACAGATACGCAGTATTTT
TRBV5-6	-	-	TRBJ2-5	CASSLGLWGETQYF	TGTGCCAGCAGCTTGGGCCTATGGGGGGAGACCCAGTACTTC
TRBV7-8	-	TRBD1	TRBJ1-4	CASSLETGFAEKLFF	TGTGCCAGCAGCTTAGAGACAGGGTTCGCTGAAAAACTGTTTTTT
TRBV18	-	TRBD1	TRBJ2-7	CASRTGDYEQYF	TGTGCCAGTAGGACAGGAGACTACGAGCAGTACTTC
TRBV29-1	-	TRBD1	TRBJ2-3	CSVDGTEASTDTQYF	TGCAGCGTTGATGGGACAGAGGCTAGCACAGATACGCAGTATTTT
TRBV5-1	once	-	TRBJ1-1	CASSLGTGRREAFF	TGCGCCAGCAGCTTGGGGACGGGGAGGCGTGAAGCTTTCTTT
TRBV11-2	-	-	TRBJ2-2	CASTQSTGTNTGELFF	TGTGCCAGCACCCAAAGTACAGGGACGAACACCGGGGAGCTGTTTTTT
TRBV5-1	-	-	TRBJ2-2	CASSFSSWAGELFF	TGCGCCAGCAGCTTTTCTAGCTGGGCCGGGGAGCTGTTTTTT